The clone carrying this TCR beta chain was seen a single time. The sample belongs to a study of T cell changes during pregnancy in multiple sclerosis. Data came from immunoSEQ multiplex PCR; TCRdb stores just in-frame clones and leaves some out. This sample has tens of thousands of clones, with roughly 87% found just once. The V gene lost 1 base and the J gene lost 7 bases, with 16 bases spanning the gap. The germline V gene has CDR1 SGHTA and CDR2 FQGNSA. The length of the CDR3 is 15 residues. The starting material was peripheral blood, obtained in the third trimester of pregnancy. The chain joins TRBV7-2 to TRBJ1-2; TRBD1 is a possible D gene (6 bases). The TCR comes from a female donor in good health, enrolled as a control in a pregnancy study. The CDR3 is CASSLGVQGFGGYTF. CDR3 coding DNA: TGTGCCAGCAGCTTAGGAGTCCAGGGGTTCGGTGGCTACACCTTC.